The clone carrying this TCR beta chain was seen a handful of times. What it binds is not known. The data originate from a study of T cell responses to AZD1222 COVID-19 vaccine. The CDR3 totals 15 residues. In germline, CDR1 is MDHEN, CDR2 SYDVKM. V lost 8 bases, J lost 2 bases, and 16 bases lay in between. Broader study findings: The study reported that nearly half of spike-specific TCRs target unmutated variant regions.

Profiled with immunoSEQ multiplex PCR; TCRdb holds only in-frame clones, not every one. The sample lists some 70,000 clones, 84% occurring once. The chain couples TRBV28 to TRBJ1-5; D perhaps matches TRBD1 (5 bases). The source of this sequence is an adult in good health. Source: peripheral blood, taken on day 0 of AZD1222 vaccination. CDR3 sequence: CASGEQVAGNQPQHF. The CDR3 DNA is TGTGCCAGCGGAGAACAGGTCGCGGGCAATCAGCCCCAGCATTTT.